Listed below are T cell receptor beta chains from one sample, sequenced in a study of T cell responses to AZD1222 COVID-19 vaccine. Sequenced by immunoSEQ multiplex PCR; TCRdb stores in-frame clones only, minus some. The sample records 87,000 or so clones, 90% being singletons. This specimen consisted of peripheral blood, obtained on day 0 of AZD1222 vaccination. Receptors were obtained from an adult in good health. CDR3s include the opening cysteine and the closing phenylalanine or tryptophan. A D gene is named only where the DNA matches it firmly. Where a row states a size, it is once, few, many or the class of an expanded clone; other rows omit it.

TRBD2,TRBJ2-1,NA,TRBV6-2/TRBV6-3,CASSFSGGPLNEQFF,TGTGCCAGCAGCTTTAGCGGGGGCCCCCTCAATGAGCAGTTCTTC
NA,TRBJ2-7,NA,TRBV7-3,CASSPGRQRGNEQYF,TGTGCCAGCAGCCCAGGCAGACAACGGGGGAACGAGCAGTACTTC
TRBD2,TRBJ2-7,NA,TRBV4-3,CASSQLAGGAYEQYF,TGCGCCAGCAGCCAACTAGCGGGGGGGGCCTACGAGCAGTACTTC
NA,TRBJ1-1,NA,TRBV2,CASSEGFAEAFF,TGTGCCAGCAGTGAGGGTTTCGCTGAAGCTTTCTTT
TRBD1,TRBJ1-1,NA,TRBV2,CASRKTGAHTEAFF,TGTGCCAGCAGAAAGACAGGGGCGCACACTGAAGCTTTCTTT
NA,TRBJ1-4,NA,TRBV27,CASKGHTNEKLFF,TGTGCCAGCAAGGGTCACACTAATGAAAAACTGTTTTTT
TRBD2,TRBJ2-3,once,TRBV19,CATQTSGGAGAQYF,TGTGCCACCCAGACTAGCGGGGGTGCCGGGGCGCAGTATTTT
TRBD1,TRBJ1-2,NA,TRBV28,CASEGTGLYGYTF,TGTGCCTCGGAAGGGACAGGGCTTTATGGCTACACCTTC
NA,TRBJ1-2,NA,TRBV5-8,CANRRFGRYGYTF,TGTGCCAACCGTAGGTTTGGCAGGTATGGCTACACCTTC
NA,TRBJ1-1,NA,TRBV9,CASSPPSRVGSSTEAFF,TGTGCCAGCAGCCCCCCTTCGAGGGTAGGTTCCTCCACTGAAGCTTTCTTT
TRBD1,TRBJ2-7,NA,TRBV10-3,CAACRDSEVVEQYF,TGTGCCGCTTGCCGGGACAGCGAGGTAGTAGAGCAGTACTTC
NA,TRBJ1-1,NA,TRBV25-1,CASSVRATTPNTEAFF,TGTGCCAGCAGTGTAAGGGCAACTACCCCGAACACTGAAGCTTTCTTT
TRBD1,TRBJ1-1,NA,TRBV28,CASSRWGQGAAAEAFF,TGTGCCAGCAGTCGGTGGGGACAGGGGGCAGCGGCTGAAGCTTTCTTT
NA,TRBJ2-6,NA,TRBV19,CASTFSGANVLTF,TGTGCCAGTACTTTCTCTGGGGCCAACGTCCTGACTTTC
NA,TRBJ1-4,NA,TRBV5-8,CASSPGRGTNEKLFF,TGTGCCAGCAGCCCGGGGCGCGGAACTAATGAAAAACTGTTTTTT
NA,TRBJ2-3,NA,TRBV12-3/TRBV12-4,CASKGVDTQYF,TGTGCCAGCAAAGGCGTAGATACGCAGTATTTT
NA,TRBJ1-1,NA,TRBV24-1,CATSDWGNTEAFF,TGTGCCACCAGTGATTGGGGTAACACTGAAGCTTTCTTT